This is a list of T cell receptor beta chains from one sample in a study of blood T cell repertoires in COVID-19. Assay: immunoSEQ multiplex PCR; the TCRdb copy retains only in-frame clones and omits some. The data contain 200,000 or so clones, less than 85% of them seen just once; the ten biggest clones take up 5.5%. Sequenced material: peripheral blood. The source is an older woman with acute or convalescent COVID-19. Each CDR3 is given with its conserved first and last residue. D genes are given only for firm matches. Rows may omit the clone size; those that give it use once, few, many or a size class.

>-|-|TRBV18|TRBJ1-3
TGTGCCAGCTCAACTACCCCGTCCGGATTGGACACCATATATTTT
CASSTTPSGLDTIYF
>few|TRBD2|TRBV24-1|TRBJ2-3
TGTGCCAACACTACAACTAGCGGGAGCCGCCCAAGTACGCAGTATTTT
CANTTTSGSRPSTQYF
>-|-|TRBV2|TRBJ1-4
TGTGCCAGCAGTGAGCAGGGATGGGAAAAACTGTTTTTT
CASSEQGWEKLFF
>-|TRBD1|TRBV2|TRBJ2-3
TGTGCCACGGGACAGGGGGCGCGGGATACGCAGTATTTT
CATGQGARDTQYF
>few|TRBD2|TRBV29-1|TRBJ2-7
TGCAGCGTTGAACTAGCGGGAGATGTCGAGCAGTACTTC
CSVELAGDVEQYF
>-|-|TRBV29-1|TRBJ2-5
TGCAGCGTTGTTGGGGGCGGGTACGGGACCCAGTACTTC
CSVVGGGYGTQYF
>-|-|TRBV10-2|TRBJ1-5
TGCGCCAGCAGTGGAGGGAATCAGCCCCAGCATTTT
CASSGGNQPQHF
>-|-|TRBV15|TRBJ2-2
TGTGCCACCAGCAGAGATAAGTGGGACTCATCGGACACCGGGGAGCTGTTTTTT
CATSRDKWDSSDTGELFF
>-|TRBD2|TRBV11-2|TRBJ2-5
TGTGCCAGCAGGGGAGGGACTAGCGGGAGGCAAGAGACCCAGTACTTC
CASRGGTSGRQETQYF
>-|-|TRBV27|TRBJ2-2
TGTGCCAGCAGTTCGCAGCGGAACCCGAACACCGGGGAGCTGTTTTTT
CASSSQRNPNTGELFF
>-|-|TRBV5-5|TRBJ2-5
TGTGCCAGCAGCTTGTCGTGGGGGGAGGAGACCCAGTACTTC
CASSLSWGEETQYF
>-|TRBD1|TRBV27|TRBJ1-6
TGTGCCAGCAGTTTAAGGGGGCGCGTGTCCTATAATTCACCCCTCCACTTT
CASSLRGRVSYNSPLHF
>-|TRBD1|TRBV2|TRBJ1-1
TGTGCCAGCAGGGCCGGACAGGGAGAAGCTTTCTTT
CASRAGQGEAFF
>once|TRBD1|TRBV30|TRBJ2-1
TGTGCCTGGATCGGACAGGGTATGACCCTAGGGTCCTACAATGAGCAGTTCTTC
CAWIGQGMTLGSYNEQFF
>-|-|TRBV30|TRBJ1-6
TGTGCCTGGAGTGTAGGATTCAGGGATAATTCACCCCTCCACTTT
CAWSVGFRDNSPLHF
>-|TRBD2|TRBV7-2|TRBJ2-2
TGTGCCAGCAGGGGAAGCGGGAGTCGGACCGGGGAGCTGTTTTTT
CASRGSGSRTGELFF
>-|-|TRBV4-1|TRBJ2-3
TGCGCCAGCAGCCAAGTTAATAGCGGAAGGGGCACAGATACGCAGTATTTT
CASSQVNSGRGTDTQYF
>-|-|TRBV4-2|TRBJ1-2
TGTGCCAGCAGCCAAGTCGGACAGAACTATGGCTACACCTTC
CASSQVGQNYGYTF
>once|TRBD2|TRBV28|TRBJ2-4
TGTGCCAGCAGTTTCCGAGGACTAGCGGGAGCTACAAACATTCAGTACTTC
CASSFRGLAGATNIQYF
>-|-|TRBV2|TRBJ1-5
TGTGCCAGCAGCCAGGGTACTCAGCCCCAGCATTTT
CASSQGTQPQHF
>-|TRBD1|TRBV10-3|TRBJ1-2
TGTGCCACCGGTTCGGGGGGGACAGGGAATGGCTATGGCTACACCTTC
CATGSGGTGNGYGYTF
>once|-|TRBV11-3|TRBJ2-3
TGTGCCAGCAGCTTAAGCTATCAAGATACGCAGTATTTT
CASSLSYQDTQYF
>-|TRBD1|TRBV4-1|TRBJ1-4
TGCGCCAGCAGCCAACCGGGACAGGGGGGGGTTGGACTGTTTTTT
CASSQPGQGGVGLFF
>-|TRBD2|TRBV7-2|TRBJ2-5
TGTGCCAGCAGCTTAGTGGGAGCGGGAGGCCAAGAGACCCAGTACTTC
CASSLVGAGGQETQYF
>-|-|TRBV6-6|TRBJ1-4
TGTGCCAGCAGTTACTCGAGACAGCGAAGTGAAAAACTGTTTTTT
CASSYSRQRSEKLFF
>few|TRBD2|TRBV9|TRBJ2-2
TGTGCCAGCAGCGTTCGCGGGAGCGATACCGGGGAGCTGTTTTTT
CASSVRGSDTGELFF
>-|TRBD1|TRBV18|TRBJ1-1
TGTGCCAGCTCACAAAGGACAGGGAAGGGCACTGAAGCTTTCTTT
CASSQRTGKGTEAFF
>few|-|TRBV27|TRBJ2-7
TGTGCCAGCAGTTCTCTGTGGGGCGGCCAGACCTACGAGCAGTACTTC
CASSSLWGGQTYEQYF
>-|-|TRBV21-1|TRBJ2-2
TGTGCCAGCAGGGACAGGGTTAATACCACCGGGGAGCTGTTTTTT
CASRDRVNTTGELFF
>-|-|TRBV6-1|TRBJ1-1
TGTGCCAGCAGTGAAGGGGGCGTTGAGGCTTTCTTT
CASSEGGVEAFF
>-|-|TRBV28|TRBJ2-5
TGTGCCAGCAGTCCCCCCCCCGACGGCGGGCTAGGGGAGACCCAGTACTTC
CASSPPPDGGLGETQYF
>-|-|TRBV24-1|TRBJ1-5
TGTGCCACCAGTGATTTGGAGACACGAAGAGATAGCAATCAGCCCCAGCATTTT
CATSDLETRRDSNQPQHF
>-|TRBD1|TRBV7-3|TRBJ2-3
TGTGCCAGCAGTGCCCCGGGACAGGGAACAGATACGCAGTATTTT
CASSAPGQGTDTQYF
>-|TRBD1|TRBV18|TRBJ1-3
TGTGCCAGCTCACCGGTCGGACAGGCCTTAAACTCTGGAAACACCATATATTTT
CASSPVGQALNSGNTIYF
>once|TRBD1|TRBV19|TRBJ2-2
TGTGCCAGTACCTTGGGGGGACAGGGATACACCGGGGAGCTGTTTTTT
CASTLGGQGYTGELFF
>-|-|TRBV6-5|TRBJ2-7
TGTGCCAGCACTTCACCAGGGACCTACGAGCAGTACTTC
CASTSPGTYEQYF
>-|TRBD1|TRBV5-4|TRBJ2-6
TGTGCCAGCAGCCCTGGACAGGGAAATGCTGGGGCCAACGTCCTGACTTTC
CASSPGQGNAGANVLTF
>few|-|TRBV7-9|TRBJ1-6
TGTGCCAGCAGCCCCAAAGACAGGTTAGATAATTCACCCCTCCACTTT
CASSPKDRLDNSPLHF
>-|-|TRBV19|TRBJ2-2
TGTGCCAGTAGTAACAGAGCGACAGGGAGGACCGGGGAGCTGTTTTTT
CASSNRATGRTGELFF
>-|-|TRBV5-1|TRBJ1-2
TGCGCCAGCAGCTTCCGGACAGCAAGTCCCTATGGCTACACCTTC
CASSFRTASPYGYTF
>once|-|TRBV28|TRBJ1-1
TGTGCCAGCAGTTTATCCCGAGGGGGCACTGAAGCTTTCTTT
CASSLSRGGTEAFF
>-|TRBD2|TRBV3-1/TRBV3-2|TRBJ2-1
TGTGCCAGCTGGGGGGAGGGCCGCAATGAGCAGTTCTTC
CASWGEGRNEQFF
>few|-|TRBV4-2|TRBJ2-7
TGTGCCAGCAGCCAAGATCTGGGGGGCTACGAGCAGTACTTC
CASSQDLGGYEQYF
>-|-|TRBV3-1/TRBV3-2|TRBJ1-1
TGTGCCAGCAGCCAAACCCGACTCTCTGAAGCTTTCTTT
CASSQTRLSEAFF
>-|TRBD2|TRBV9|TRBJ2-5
TGTGCCAGCAGTCATCGGGGGGAAGAGACCCAGTACTTC
CASSHRGEETQYF
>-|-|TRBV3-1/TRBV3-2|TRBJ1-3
TGTGCCAGCAGCCATGGCTCGGGGTATGGAAACACCATATATTTT
CASSHGSGYGNTIYF
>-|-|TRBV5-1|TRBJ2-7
TGCGCCAGCAGCTTGGCAGTGGACGAGCAGTACTTC
CASSLAVDEQYF
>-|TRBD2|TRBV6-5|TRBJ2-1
TGTGCCAGCACTAGCGGGGTGGCCTACAATGAGCAGTTCTTC
CASTSGVAYNEQFF
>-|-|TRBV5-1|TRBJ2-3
TGCGCCAGCAGCTTGTCGCGGGGCTGGGATACGCAGTATTTT
CASSLSRGWDTQYF
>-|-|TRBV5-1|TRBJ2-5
TGCGCCAGCAGCTTGGGGACTCTCCAAGAGACCCAGTACTTC
CASSLGTLQETQYF
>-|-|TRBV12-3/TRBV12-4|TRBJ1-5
TGTGCCAGCCTCGAGGATAGCAATCAGCCCCAGCATTTT
CASLEDSNQPQHF
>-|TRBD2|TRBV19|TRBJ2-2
TGTGCCAGTAGTCTCGGACTAGCGGGGACGGACACCGGGGAGCTGTTTTTT
CASSLGLAGTDTGELFF
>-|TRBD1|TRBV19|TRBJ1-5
TGTGCCAGTAGTACACCAGGGGGGATCGGCAATCAGCCCCAGCATTTT
CASSTPGGIGNQPQHF
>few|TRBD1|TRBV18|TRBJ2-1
TGTGCCAGCTCGGAGTCAGGGGGCTTCGGCGATGAGCAGTTCTTC
CASSESGGFGDEQFF
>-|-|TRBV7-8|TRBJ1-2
TGTGCCAGCAGCAAACAGGGCTACTATGGCTACACCTTC
CASSKQGYYGYTF
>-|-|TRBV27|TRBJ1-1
TGTGCCAGCAGTTTGGAGGGAGAAGCTGAAGCTTTCTTT
CASSLEGEAEAFF
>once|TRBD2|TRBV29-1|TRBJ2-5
TGCAGCGTTGAATTAGCGGGAGTAGAGACCCAGTACTTC
CSVELAGVETQYF
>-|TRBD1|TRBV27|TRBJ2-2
TGTGCCAGCGGGGGACAGACAAACACCGGGGAGCTGTTTTTT
CASGGQTNTGELFF